Presented here are 13 T cell receptor beta chains from one specimen sequenced in a study of T-cell reconstitution after alpha-beta-depleted transplantation in children. The library targeted TCRbeta and was prepared with unique molecular identifiers. Each CDR3 protein is one row after TCRdb ran MiXCR on the PCR reads. This table has around 76,000 distinct CDR3 sequences, 15% to 20% appearing once. Material: PBMCs, mostly from graft donor cells, obtained 360 days after TCRalphabeta/CD19-depleted stem cell transplant. The receptor set was obtained from a male patient aged 2-15 years who had a stem cell transplant for acute lymphoblastic leukemia, so the T cells may come from the graft donor.

V is TRBV5-1 and J is TRBJ2-7, with 7 bases aligning to TRBD2. The trim removed 0 bases at V and 5 bases at J, leaving 8 bases unmatched. This CDR3 comprises 15 residues. Germline loops: CDR1 SGHRS, CDR2 YFSETQ. CDR3 in DNA: TGCGCCAGCAGCTTGGTTGCGGGAGTATTCAACGAGCAGTACTTC. It yields the protein CASSLVAGVFNEQYF.

V gene TRBV5-1 combines with J gene TRBJ2-5; D might be TRBD1 or TRBD2, each matching 6 bases. Germline assignment: CDR1 SGHRS and CDR2 YFSETQ. The CDR3 covers 15 residues. The V gene lost 0 bases and the J gene lost 0 bases, with 9 bases spanning the gap. Here the CDR3 reads CASSLGGADQETQYF. CDR3 sequence (DNA): TGCGCCAGCAGCTTGGGGGGGGCCGACCAAGAGACCCAGTACTTC.

The chain has TRBV7-9 and TRBJ2-7; D is perhaps TRBD2 (5 bases). The CDR3 is 14 residues long. Germline V gene sequence: CDR1 SEHNR, CDR2 FQNEAQ (reference sequence). V shed 3 bases and J shed 3 bases, with 12 bases lying between them. As DNA, the CDR3 is TGTGCCAGCAGCTTGACGGGAACGGTCTACGAGCAGTACTTC. This sequence encodes CASSLTGTVYEQYF.

This clonotype was recorded a few times. The V gene is TRBV24-1, the J gene TRBJ1-1, with a tentative D call TRBD1 (6 bases). Germline CDR1 and CDR2: KGHDR and SFDVKD. The CDR3 is 13 residues long. V dropped 7 bases and J dropped 4 bases, with 12 bases sitting between them. In nucleotides, the CDR3 is TGTGCCACCAGCATGGGAGGGGGCACTGAAGCTTTCTTT. Its protein is CATSMGGGTEAFF.

V is TRBV11-2 and J is TRBJ2-2; D is unclear. The V end was cut by 5 bases, the J end by 7 bases, with 8 bases between. Per germline, CDR1 SGHAT and CDR2 FQNNGV. CDR3 size: 12 residues. Written as DNA, the CDR3 is TGTGCCAGCAGCCCTTCTATCGGGGAGCTGTTTTTT. Residues: CASSPSIGELFF.

This clonotype has just a few counts. The chain combines TRBV24-1 with TRBJ2-3; 10 bases line up with TRBD2. The CDR3 has 15 amino acids. V trimming: 4 bases; J trimming: 6 bases; junction bases outside the gene matches: 6. Germline CDR1 and CDR2: KGHDR and SFDVKD. The CDR3 DNA sequence: TGTGCCACCAGTGAGCGGCTAGCGGGAGTGGATACGCAGTATTTT. Translated: CATSERLAGVDTQYF.

This clonotype was counted between two and nine times. The chain joins TRBV12-3 or TRBV12-4 to TRBJ2-6; D remains ambiguous. Between the trimmed V and J ends, which lost 3 bases and 0 bases, there was a span of 9 bases. The CDR3 is made up of 16 amino acids. For the CDR3, the DNA is TGTGCCAGCAGTTTCGTGCGGCACTCTGGGGCCAACGTCCTGACTTTC. Translated: CASSFVRHSGANVLTF.

The sample holds a few counts of this clonotype. The chain employs TRBV20-1 and TRBJ2-7, with 11 bases matching TRBD1. The germline V gene has CDR1 DFQATT and CDR2 SNEGSKA (reference sequence). The CDR3 is made up of 13 amino acids. Germline trimming cut 5 bases from V and 3 bases from J; bases unmatched to any gene: 3. The CDR3 nucleotides are TGCAGTGCTGAAGGGACAGGGGGCTACGAGCAGTACTTC. Translation: CSAEGTGGYEQYF.

J is TRBJ2-2 and V is TRBV29-1, with D perhaps TRBD1 (6 bases). V lost 7 bases and J 5 bases, leaving 11 bases between the germline ends. Germline CDR1 and CDR2: SQVTM and ANQGSEA. The CDR3 sequence is 12 residues long. CDR3 protein: CSAVGGTGELFF. As DNA, the CDR3 is TGCAGCGCCGTAGGGGGTACCGGGGAGCTGTTTTTT.

The rearrangement uses TRBV20-1 and TRBJ1-1; D not resolved. This CDR3 comprises 11 residues. Germline V CDR1 and CDR2: DFQATT, SNEGSKA (reference sequence). The CDR3 protein is CSYTVRFEAFF. CDR3 DNA: TGCAGCTATACCGTACGTTTTGAAGCTTTCTTT.

The chain recombines TRBV7-6 with TRBJ1-1, with D perhaps matching TRBD1 (6 bases). V was cut by 2 bases and J by 5 bases, with 9 bases left in between. Looked up from germline, CDR1 is SGHVS and CDR2 is FNYEAQ. The CDR3 loop spans 13 amino acids. The CDR3 loop is CASSLSRGTEAFF. Written as DNA, the CDR3 is TGTGCCAGCAGCTTATCCAGGGGAACTGAAGCTTTCTTT.

In this sample, this clonotype turned up once. V and J are TRBV12-3 or TRBV12-4 and TRBJ2-5; 13 bases are a match to TRBD2. CDR3 size: 18 residues. The ends lost 5 bases at V and 4 bases at J; junction bases unmatched: 13. DNA for the CDR3: TGTGCCAGCAGTGGACTAGCGGGAGCCCTCTTATTCCGAGAGACCCAGTACTTC. Translation: CASSGLAGALLFRETQYF.

The genes are TRBV7-9 and TRBJ2-7; possible D gene TRBD2, 6 bases. The CDR3 has 14 amino acids. CDR1 and CDR2 from the germline V gene are SEHNR and FQNEAQ (reference sequence). The V gene lost 2 bases and the J gene lost 1 base, with 9 bases spanning the gap. Here the CDR3 DNA reads TGTGCCAGCAGCTTACTGGGGACTTCCTACGAGCAGTACTTC. The encoded protein is CASSLLGTSYEQYF.